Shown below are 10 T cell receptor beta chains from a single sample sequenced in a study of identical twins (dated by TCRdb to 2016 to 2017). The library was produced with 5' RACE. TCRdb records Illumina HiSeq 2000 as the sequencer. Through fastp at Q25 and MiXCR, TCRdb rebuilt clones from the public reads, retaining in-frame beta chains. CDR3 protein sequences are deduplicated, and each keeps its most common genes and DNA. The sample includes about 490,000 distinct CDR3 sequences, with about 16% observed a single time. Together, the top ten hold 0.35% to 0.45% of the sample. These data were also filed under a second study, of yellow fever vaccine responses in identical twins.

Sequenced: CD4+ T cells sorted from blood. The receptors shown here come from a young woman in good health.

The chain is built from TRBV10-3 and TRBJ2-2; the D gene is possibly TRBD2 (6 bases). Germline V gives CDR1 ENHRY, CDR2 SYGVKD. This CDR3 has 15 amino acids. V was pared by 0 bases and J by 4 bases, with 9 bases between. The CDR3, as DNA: TGTGCCATCAGTGAGTCCCAGGGACTCACCGGGGAGCTGTTTTTT. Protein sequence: CAISESQGLTGELFF.

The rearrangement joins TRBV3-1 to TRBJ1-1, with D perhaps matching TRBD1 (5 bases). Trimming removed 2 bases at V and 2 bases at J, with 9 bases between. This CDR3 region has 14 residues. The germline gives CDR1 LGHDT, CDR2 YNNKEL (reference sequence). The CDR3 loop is CASSQWDENTEAFF. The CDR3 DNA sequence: TGTGCCAGCAGCCAATGGGACGAAAACACTGAAGCTTTCTTT.

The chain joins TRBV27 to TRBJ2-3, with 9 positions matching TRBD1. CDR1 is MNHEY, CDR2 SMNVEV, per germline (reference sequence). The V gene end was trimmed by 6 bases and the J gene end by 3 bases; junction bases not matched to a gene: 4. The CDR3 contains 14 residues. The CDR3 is CASRKQGATDTQYF. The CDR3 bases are TGTGCCAGCAGAAAACAGGGGGCAACAGATACGCAGTATTTT.

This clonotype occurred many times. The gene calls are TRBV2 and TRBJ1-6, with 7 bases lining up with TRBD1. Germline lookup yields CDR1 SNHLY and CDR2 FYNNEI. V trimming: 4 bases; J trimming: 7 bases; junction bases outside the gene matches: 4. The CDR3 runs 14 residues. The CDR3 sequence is CASSAGTANSPLHF. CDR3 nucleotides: TGTGCCAGCAGTGCCGGGACAGCGAATTCACCCCTCCACTTT. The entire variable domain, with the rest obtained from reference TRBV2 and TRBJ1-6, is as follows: EPEVTQTPSHQVTQMGQEVILRCVPISNHLYFYWYRQILGQKVEFLVSFYNNEISEKSEIFDDQFSVERPDGSNFTLKIRSTKLEDSAMYFCASSAGTANSPLHFGNGTRLTVT.

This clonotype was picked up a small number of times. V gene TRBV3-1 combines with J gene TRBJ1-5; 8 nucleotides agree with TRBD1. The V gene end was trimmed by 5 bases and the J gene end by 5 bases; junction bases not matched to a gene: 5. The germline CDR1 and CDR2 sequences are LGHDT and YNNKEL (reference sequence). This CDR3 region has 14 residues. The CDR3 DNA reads TGTGCCAGCAGCATCCGACAGGGGCATCAGCCCCAGCATTTT. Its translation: CASSIRQGHQPQHF.

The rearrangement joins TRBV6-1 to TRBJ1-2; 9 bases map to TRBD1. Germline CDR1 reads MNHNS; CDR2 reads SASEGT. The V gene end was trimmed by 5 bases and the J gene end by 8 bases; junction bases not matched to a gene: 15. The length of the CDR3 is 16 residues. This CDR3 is CASSNTGQGPGLGYTF. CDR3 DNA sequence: TGTGCCAGCAGTAATACTGGACAGGGGCCCGGTTTGGGCTACACCTTC.

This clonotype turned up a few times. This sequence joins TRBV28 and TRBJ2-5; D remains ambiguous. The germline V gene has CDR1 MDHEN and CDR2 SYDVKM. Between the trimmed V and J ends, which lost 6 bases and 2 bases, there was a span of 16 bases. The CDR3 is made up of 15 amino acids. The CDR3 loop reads CASRASLRTQETQYF. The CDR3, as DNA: TGTGCCAGCAGAGCCTCCCTGCGAACTCAAGAGACCCAGTACTTC. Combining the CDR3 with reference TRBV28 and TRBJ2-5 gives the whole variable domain DVKVTQSSRYLVKRTGEKVFLECVQDMDHENMFWYRQDPGLGLRLIYFSYDVKMKEKGDIPEGYSVSREKKERFSLILESASTNQTSMYLCASRASLRTQETQYFGPGTRLLVL.

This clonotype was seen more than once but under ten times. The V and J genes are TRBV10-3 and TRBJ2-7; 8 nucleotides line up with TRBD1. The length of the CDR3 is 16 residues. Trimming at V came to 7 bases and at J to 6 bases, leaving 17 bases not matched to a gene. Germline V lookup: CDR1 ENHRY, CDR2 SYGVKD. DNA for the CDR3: TGTGCCATCAACGACTGGGGTGGACAGGGAAGGGCCGAGCAGTACTTC. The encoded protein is CAINDWGGQGRAEQYF.

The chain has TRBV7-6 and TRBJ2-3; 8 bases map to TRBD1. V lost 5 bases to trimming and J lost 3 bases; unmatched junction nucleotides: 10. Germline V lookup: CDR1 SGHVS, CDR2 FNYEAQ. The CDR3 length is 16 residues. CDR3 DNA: TGTGCCAGCAGCAGCCGGACAGGGAGAGGGACAGATACGCAGTATTTT. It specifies CASSSRTGRGTDTQYF.

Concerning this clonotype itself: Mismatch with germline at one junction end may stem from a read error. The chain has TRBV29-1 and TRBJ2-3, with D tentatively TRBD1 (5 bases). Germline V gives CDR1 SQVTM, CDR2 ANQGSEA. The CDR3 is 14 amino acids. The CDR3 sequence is CSVLHQGRTDTQYF. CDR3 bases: TGCAGCGTATTACACCAGGGTCGCACGGATACGCAGTATTTT.